The 4 T cell receptor beta chains below were found in one sample sequenced in a study of cytomegalovirus exposure and HLA in healthy donors. The PCR employed 60 Vbeta primers together with 13 Jbeta primers. Repertoires were generated with immunoSEQ multiplex PCR, while TCRdb's copy carries only in-frame clones and drops some. Here the sample spans some 90,000 clones, roughly 76% being singletons. Sequences were obtained from PBMCs. The receptors shown here come from a man aged 45-65 years in good health and CMV-seronegative.

The chain carries TRBV2 and TRBJ2-7; 9 bases align to TRBD1. Germline lookup yields CDR1 SNHLY and CDR2 FYNNEI. With V trimmed by 7 bases and J by 4 bases, 8 bases remained unmatched. This CDR3 has 14 amino acids. Here the CDR3 DNA reads TGTGCCAGCAACGCCGGGACAGGGCTATACGAGCAGTACTTC. This sequence encodes CASNAGTGLYEQYF.

The rearrangement joins TRBV13 to TRBJ2-5, with 10 bases lining up with TRBD2. The tail of the sequence fits TRBJ2-7 better, so the J call may be wrong. The CDR3 totals 15 residues. CDR1 and CDR2 from the germline V gene are PRHDT and FYEKMQ (reference sequence). CDR3 sequence (DNA): TGTGCCAGCAGCTTACTCCTAGCGGGAGTATCCGAGCAGTACTTC. As protein: CASSLLLAGVSEQYF.

The chain recombines TRBV6-1 with TRBJ2-1, with TRBD2 identical over 9 bases. The CDR3 totals 16 residues. Germline V lookup: CDR1 MNHNS, CDR2 SASEGT. V lost 3 bases to trimming and J lost 0 bases; unmatched junction nucleotides: 3. The CDR3 is CASSERAGGSYNEQFF. The DNA of the CDR3 is TGTGCCAGCAGTGAGAGAGCGGGAGGCTCCTACAATGAGCAGTTCTTC.

V usage is TRBV5-1 and J usage is TRBJ1-3; D possibly corresponds to TRBD1 (6 bases). Per the germline V gene, CDR1 is SGHRS and CDR2 is YFSETQ. Trimming shortened V by 1 base and J by 4 bases, and 6 bases separated the two germline ends. This CDR3 has 13 amino acids. The CDR3, as DNA: TGCGCCAGCAGCTTGACAGGGGGAAACACCATATATTTT. Encoded protein: CASSLTGGNTIYF.